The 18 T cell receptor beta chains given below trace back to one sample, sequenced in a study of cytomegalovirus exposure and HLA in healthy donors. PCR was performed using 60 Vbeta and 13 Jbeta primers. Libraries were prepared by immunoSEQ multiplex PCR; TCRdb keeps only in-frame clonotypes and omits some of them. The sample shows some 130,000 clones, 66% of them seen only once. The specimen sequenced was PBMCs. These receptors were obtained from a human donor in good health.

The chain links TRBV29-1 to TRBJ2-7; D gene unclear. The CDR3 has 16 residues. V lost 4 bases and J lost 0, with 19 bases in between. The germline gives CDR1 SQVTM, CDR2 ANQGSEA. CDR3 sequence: CSVVLGISFHSYEQYF. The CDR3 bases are TGCAGCGTTGTACTGGGCATATCATTCCACTCCTACGAGCAGTACTTC.

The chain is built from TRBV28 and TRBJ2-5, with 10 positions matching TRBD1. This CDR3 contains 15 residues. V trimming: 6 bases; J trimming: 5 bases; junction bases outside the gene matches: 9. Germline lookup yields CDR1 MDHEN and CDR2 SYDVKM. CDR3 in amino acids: CASSPETGGVETQYF. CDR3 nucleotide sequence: TGTGCCAGCAGCCCCGAGACAGGGGGCGTCGAGACCCAGTACTTC.

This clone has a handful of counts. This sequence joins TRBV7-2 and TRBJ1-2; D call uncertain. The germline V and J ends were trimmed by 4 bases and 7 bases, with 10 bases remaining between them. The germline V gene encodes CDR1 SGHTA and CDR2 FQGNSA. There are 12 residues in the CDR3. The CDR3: CASSSRIGGYTF. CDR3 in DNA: TGTGCCAGCAGCTCAAGAATCGGTGGCTACACCTTC.

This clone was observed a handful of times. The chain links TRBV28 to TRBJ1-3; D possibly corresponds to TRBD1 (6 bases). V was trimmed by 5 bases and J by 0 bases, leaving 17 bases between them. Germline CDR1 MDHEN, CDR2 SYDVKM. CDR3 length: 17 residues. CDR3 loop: CASSGGEGGLSGNTIYF. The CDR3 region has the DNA TGTGCCAGCAGTGGAGGGGAGGGGGGACTCTCTGGAAACACCATATATTTT. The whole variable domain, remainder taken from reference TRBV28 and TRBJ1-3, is DVKVTQSSRYLVKRTGEKVFLECVQDMDHENMFWYRQDPGLGLRLIYFSYDVKMKEKGDIPEGYSVSREKKERFSLILESASTNQTSMYLCASSGGEGGLSGNTIYFGEGSWLTVV.

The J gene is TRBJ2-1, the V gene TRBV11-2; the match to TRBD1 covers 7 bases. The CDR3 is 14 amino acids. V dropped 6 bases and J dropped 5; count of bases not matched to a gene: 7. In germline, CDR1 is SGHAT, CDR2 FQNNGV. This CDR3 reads CASRWRTGNNEQFF. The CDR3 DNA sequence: TGTGCCAGCAGGTGGCGGACAGGTAACAATGAGCAGTTCTTC.

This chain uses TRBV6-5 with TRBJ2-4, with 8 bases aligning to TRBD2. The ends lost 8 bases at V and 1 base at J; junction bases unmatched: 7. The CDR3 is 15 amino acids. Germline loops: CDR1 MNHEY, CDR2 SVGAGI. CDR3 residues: CASSGGRPAKNIQYF. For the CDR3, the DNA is TGTGCCAGCTCGGGAGGGAGGCCTGCCAAAAACATTCAGTACTTC.

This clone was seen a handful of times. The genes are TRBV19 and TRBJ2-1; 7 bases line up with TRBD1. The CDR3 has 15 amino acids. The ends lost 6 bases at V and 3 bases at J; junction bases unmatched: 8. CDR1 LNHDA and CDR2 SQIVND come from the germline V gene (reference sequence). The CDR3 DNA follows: TGTGCCAGTAGATCGACAGGGAAGAGCTACAATGAGCAGTTCTTC. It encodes CASRSTGKSYNEQFF.

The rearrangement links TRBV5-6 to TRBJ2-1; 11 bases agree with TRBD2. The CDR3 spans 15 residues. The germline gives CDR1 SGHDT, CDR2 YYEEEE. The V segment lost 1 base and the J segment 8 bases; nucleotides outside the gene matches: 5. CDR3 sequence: CASSLIGTSGHEQFF. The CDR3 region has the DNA TGTGCCAGCAGCTTGATCGGGACTAGCGGCCATGAGCAGTTCTTC.

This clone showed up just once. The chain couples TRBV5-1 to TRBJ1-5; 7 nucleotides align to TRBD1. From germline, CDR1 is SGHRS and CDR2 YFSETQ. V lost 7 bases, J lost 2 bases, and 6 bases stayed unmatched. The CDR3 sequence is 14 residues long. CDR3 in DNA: TGCGCCAGCGAATACAGGGGTGGCAATCAGCCCCAGCATTTT. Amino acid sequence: CASEYRGGNQPQHF.

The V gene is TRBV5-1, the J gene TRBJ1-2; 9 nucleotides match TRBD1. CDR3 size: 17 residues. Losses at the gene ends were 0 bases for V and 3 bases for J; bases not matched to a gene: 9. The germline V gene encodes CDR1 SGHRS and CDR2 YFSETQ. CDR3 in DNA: TGCGCCAGCAGCTTGGCTCGTCTGGGACAGGGCGACTATGGCTACACCTTC. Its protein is CASSLARLGQGDYGYTF.

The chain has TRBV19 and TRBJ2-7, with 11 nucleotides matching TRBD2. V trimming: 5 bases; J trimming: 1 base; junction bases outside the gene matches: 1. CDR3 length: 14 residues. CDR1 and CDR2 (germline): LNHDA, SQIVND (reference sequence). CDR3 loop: CASSASGRSYEQYF. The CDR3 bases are TGTGCCAGTAGTGCTAGCGGGAGGTCCTACGAGCAGTACTTC.

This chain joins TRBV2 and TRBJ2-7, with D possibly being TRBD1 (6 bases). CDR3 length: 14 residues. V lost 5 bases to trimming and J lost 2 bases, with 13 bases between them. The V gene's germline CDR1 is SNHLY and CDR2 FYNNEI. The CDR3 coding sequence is TGTGCCAGCAGTCCGCGGACAGCACCCTACGAGCAGTACTTC. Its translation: CASSPRTAPYEQYF.

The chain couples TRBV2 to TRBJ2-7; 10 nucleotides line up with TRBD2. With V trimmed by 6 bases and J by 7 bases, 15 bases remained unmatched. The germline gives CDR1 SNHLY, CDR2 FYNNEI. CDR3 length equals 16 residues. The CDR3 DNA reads TGTGCCAGCAGCCCCGGGACTAGCGACGGTAGTATGGAGCAGTACTTC. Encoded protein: CASSPGTSDGSMEQYF.

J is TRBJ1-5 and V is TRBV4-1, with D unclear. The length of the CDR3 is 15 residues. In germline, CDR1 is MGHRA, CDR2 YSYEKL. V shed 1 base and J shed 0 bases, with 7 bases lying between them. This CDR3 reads CASSQGHISNQPQHF. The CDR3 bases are TGCGCCAGCAGCCAAGGCCACATTAGCAATCAGCCCCAGCATTTT.

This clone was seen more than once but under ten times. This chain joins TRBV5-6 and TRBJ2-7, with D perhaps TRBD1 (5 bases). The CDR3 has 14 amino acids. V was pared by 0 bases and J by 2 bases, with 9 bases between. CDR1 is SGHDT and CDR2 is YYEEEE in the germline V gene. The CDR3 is CASSLADSPYEQYF. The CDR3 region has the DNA TGTGCCAGCAGCTTGGCAGACAGTCCCTACGAGCAGTACTTC.

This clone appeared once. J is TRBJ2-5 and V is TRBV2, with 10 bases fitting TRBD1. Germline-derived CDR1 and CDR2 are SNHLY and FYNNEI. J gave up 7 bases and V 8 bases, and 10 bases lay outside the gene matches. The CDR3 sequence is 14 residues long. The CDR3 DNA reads TGTGCCAGCGGGGGGGACAGGGGCTCTAGGACCCAGTACTTC. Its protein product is CASGGDRGSRTQYF. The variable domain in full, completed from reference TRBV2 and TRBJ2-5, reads EPEVTQTPSHQVTQMGQEVILRCVPISNHLYFYWYRQILGQKVEFLVSFYNNEISEKSEIFDDQFSVERPDGSNFTLKIRSTKLEDSAMYFCASGGDRGSRTQYFGPGTRLLVL.

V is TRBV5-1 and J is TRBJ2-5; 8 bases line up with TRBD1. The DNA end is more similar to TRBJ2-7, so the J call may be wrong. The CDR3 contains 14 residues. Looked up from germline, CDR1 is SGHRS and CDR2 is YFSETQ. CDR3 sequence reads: CASSSSRGQSEQYF. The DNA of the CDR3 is TGCGCCAGCAGCTCTAGCAGGGGGCAAAGCGAGCAGTACTTC.

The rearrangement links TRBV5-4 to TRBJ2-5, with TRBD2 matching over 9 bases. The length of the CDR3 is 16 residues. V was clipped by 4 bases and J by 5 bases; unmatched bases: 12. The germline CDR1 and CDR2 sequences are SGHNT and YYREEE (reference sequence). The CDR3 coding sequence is TGTGCCAGCAGCGCGGCGGCGCGGGAGGGCCCGGAGACCCAGTACTTC. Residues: CASSAAAREGPETQYF.